Listed here are 19 T cell receptor beta chains from one sample, sequenced in a study of control samples from healthy donors and cancer patients. The data were produced by immunoSEQ multiplex PCR, yet TCRdb's version contains in-frame clones alone and is incomplete. The sample includes more than 75,000 clones, roughly 86% of them seen just once. The specimen was blood. The receptors derive from a man aged 45 to 65 in good health.

There are a few counts of this clone. The V call is TRBV6-5, the J call TRBJ1-1; 9 nucleotides align to TRBD1. The V segment lost 9 bases and the J segment 4 bases; nucleotides outside the gene matches: 9. Germline lookup yields CDR1 MNHEY and CDR2 SVGAGI. The CDR3 totals 14 residues. CDR3 nucleotide sequence: TGTGCCAGTTCAACCGGGACAGGGAGCACTGAAGCTTTCTTT. Protein: CASSTGTGSTEAFF.

The chain's CDR3 is CASSLEPGQQETQYF. The CDR3 DNA reads as TGTGCCAGCAGCTTGGAACCAGGACAACAAGAGACCCAGTACTTC. The chain employs TRBV5-4 and TRBJ2-5; a weak D match, TRBD1 (5 bases). CDR3 size: 15 residues. V lost 0 bases and J 2 bases, leaving 11 bases between the germline ends. Germline-derived CDR1 and CDR2 are SGHNT and YYREEE (reference sequence).

V and J are TRBV7-3 and TRBJ2-1, with 8 bases aligning to TRBD2. J was trimmed by 9 bases and V by 3 bases; bases with no gene match: 4. Germline lookup yields CDR1 SGHTA and CDR2 FQGTGA. CDR3 length: 13 residues. In DNA form, the CDR3 reads TGTGCCAGCAGCTTGACTAGCGTAAGTGAGCAGTTCTTC. Its protein product is CASSLTSVSEQFF.

The chain couples TRBV30 to TRBJ2-4; perhaps TRBD2 as D (6 bases). V was clipped by 6 bases and J by 3 bases, with 12 bases between them. There are 13 residues in the CDR3. Germline V gene sequence: CDR1 GTSNPN, CDR2 SVGIG (reference sequence). CDR3 sequence reads: CACRERGKNIQYF. The CDR3 DNA sequence: TGTGCCTGTCGGGAGCGAGGCAAAAACATTCAGTACTTC.

The chain joins TRBV6-4 to TRBJ2-3; 9 bases agree with TRBD2. The CDR3 is 16 residues long. The trim removed 0 bases at V and 4 bases at J, leaving 5 bases unmatched. CDR1 MRHNA and CDR2 SNTAGT come from the germline V gene. The CDR3 nucleotides read TGTGCCAGCAGTGACTCAGCGGGGGGCTCGGCAGATACGCAGTATTTT. It yields the protein CASSDSAGGSADTQYF.

This clone was seen a handful of times. Other nucleotide sequences from this sample produce the same CDR3. The genes are TRBV6-5 and TRBJ1-4, with D possibly being TRBD1 (6 bases). The CDR3 length is 14 residues. Trimming cost V 4 bases and J 5 bases, with 11 bases left between them. Germline CDR1 is MNHEY and CDR2 is SVGAGI. DNA for the CDR3: TGTGCCAGCAGTTTCAGGGGTTCCAATGAAAAACTGTTTTTT. Amino acids: CASSFRGSNEKLFF.

V usage is TRBV9 and J usage is TRBJ2-3; D call uncertain. CDR1 is SGDLS, CDR2 YYNGEE, per germline. The CDR3 has 15 residues. Trimming cost V 2 bases and J 1 base, with 11 bases left between them. The CDR3 protein is CASSVNNVGTDTQYF. CDR3 in DNA: TGTGCCAGCAGCGTTAACAACGTCGGCACAGATACGCAGTATTTT. Combining the CDR3 with reference TRBV9 and TRBJ2-3 gives the whole variable domain DSGVTQTPKHLITATGQRVTLRCSPRSGDLSVYWYQQSLDQGLQFLIQYYNGEERAKGNILERFSAQQFPDLHSELNLSSLELGDSALYFCASSVNNVGTDTQYFGPGTRLTVL.

The J gene is TRBJ2-3, the V gene TRBV4-1; D is unresolved. This CDR3 spans 15 amino acids. Germline CDR1 reads MGHRA; CDR2 reads YSYEKL. Deletions cut 4 bases from V and 0 bases from J, with 11 bases between. The CDR3 reads CASSPLPHSTDTQYF. In DNA form, the CDR3 reads TGCGCCAGCAGCCCGTTGCCTCATAGCACAGATACGCAGTATTTT.

V is TRBV6-5 and J is TRBJ2-5; D uncertain. The V gene lost 4 bases and the J gene lost 4 bases, with 13 bases spanning the gap. Germline V gene sequence: CDR1 MNHEY, CDR2 SVGAGI. This CDR3 has 14 amino acids. The CDR3 reads CASSFPDSTETQYF. The CDR3 DNA sequence: TGTGCCAGCAGTTTCCCCGACTCGACAGAGACCCAGTACTTC.

The chain uses TRBV19 and TRBJ2-7, with D maybe TRBD1 (6 bases). Germline values: CDR1 LNHDA, CDR2 SQIVND (reference sequence). The germline V and J ends were trimmed by 4 bases and 1 base, with 8 bases remaining between them. The CDR3 totals 13 residues. CDR3 sequence reads: CASSTGDSYEQYF. CDR3 nucleotide sequence: TGTGCCAGTAGTACAGGGGATTCCTACGAGCAGTACTTC.

Only a few counts were recorded for this clone. The rearrangement joins TRBV7-6 to TRBJ2-3, with D possibly TRBD1 on 6 matching bases. This CDR3 region has 15 residues. From germline, CDR1 is SGHVS and CDR2 FNYEAQ. V lost 5 bases and J lost 0, with 12 bases in between. Written as DNA, the CDR3 is TGTGCCAGCAGCCCGCGGACAGTTAGCACAGATACGCAGTATTTT. It translates to CASSPRTVSTDTQYF.

The chain couples TRBV7-9 to TRBJ2-3; D is unclear. The ends were cut back, 5 bases at V and 9 bases at J, with 12 bases in the middle. Germline-derived CDR1 and CDR2 are SEHNR and FQNEAQ (reference sequence). The CDR3 consists of 12 residues. CDR3 bases: TGTGCCAGCAGCCAAGCCCAGGAGACGCAGTATTTT. This translates into CASSQAQETQYF.

This clone was recorded only once. CDR3 nucleotides: TGTGCCAGCAGCTTACTGGGGGGGGGCCCCAATGAGCAGTTCTTC. It codes for CASSLLGGGPNEQFF. J is TRBJ2-1 and V is TRBV13, with D possibly TRBD2 on 7 matching bases. The V end lost 2 bases, the J end lost 6 bases, and 14 bases lay between the germline ends. CDR3 length: 15 amino acids. The V gene's germline CDR1 is PRHDT and CDR2 FYEKMQ (reference sequence).

The chain recombines TRBV5-6 with TRBJ2-3; 7 bases map to TRBD2. CDR1 is SGHDT and CDR2 is YYEEEE in the germline V gene. CDR3 length: 16 amino acids. The V segment lost 3 bases and the J segment 0 bases; nucleotides outside the gene matches: 7. The DNA for the CDR3 is TGTGCCAGCAGCTCCCTCGGGGGGTCTAGCACAGATACGCAGTATTTT. It is translated as CASSSLGGSSTDTQYF.

J is TRBJ1-2 and V is TRBV7-3, with 7 bases matching TRBD1. The V segment lost 0 bases and the J segment 8 bases; nucleotides outside the gene matches: 9. The CDR3 runs to 15 residues. The germline gives CDR1 SGHTA, CDR2 FQGTGA. This chain's CDR3 is CASSLTPRGGVGYTF. The CDR3 coding sequence is TGTGCCAGCAGCTTAACCCCCAGAGGGGGCGTGGGCTACACCTTC.

J is TRBJ2-6 and V is TRBV6-5, with D tentatively TRBD1 or TRBD2 (5 bases each). The CDR3 consists of 14 residues. Germline V gene lookup returns CDR1 MNHEY and CDR2 SVGAGI. V lost 6 bases to trimming and J lost 11 bases, with 17 bases between them. The DNA of the CDR3 is TGTGCCAGCAGGAGGGGTCTGGGCGAGGACGTCCTGACTTTC. Residues: CASRRGLGEDVLTF.

The CDR3 loop reads CASSILLQGWETQYF. The CDR3 bases are TGTGCCAGTAGTATCCTTTTACAGGGGTGGGAGACCCAGTACTTC. V is TRBV19 and J is TRBJ2-5, with 7 bases that match TRBD1. Germline trimming cut 3 bases from V and 5 bases from J; bases unmatched to any gene: 9. Germline V lookup: CDR1 LNHDA, CDR2 SQIVND (reference sequence). This CDR3 is built from 15 residues.

The chain combines TRBV6-6 with TRBJ2-1; TRBD1 or TRBD2 may be the D gene (5 bases each). The V and J ends lost 0 bases and 12 bases respectively, with 12 bases between them. Germline V CDR1 and CDR2: MNHNY, SVGAGI (reference sequence). The CDR3 consists of 13 residues. This CDR3 is CASSYSRDAGQFF. The DNA of the CDR3 is TGTGCCAGCAGTTACTCCCGGGACGCGGGGCAGTTCTTC.

The genes are TRBV25-1 and TRBJ1-6, with a weak D call TRBD1 (6 bases). Trimming cost V 2 bases and J 0 bases, with 14 bases left between them. There are 18 residues in the CDR3. In germline, CDR1 is MGHDK, CDR2 SYGVNS. The CDR3 region has the DNA TGTGCCAGCAGTGAACCTCCGACAGGTCTCTCCTATAATTCACCCCTCCACTTT. It codes for CASSEPPTGLSYNSPLHF.